These 28 T cell receptor beta chains were sequenced from one sample in a study of blood T cell repertoires in COVID-19. Clones were sequenced by immunoSEQ multiplex PCR, and TCRdb holds only the in-frame ones, with some missing. The table has around 79,000 clones, roughly four fifths seen once. Sample: peripheral blood. These receptors were taken from a woman aged 60-70 years with acute or convalescent COVID-19.

CDR3 amino acids: CASSPLGDTNQPQHF. The DNA of the CDR3 is TGTGCCAGCAGCCCCCTGGGGGACACCAATCAGCCCCAGCATTTT. The gene calls are TRBV9 and TRBJ1-5, with D possibly matching TRBD1 (6 bases). The germline gives CDR1 SGDLS, CDR2 YYNGEE. Trimming took off 4 bases at V and 3 bases at J, with 14 bases between the two ends. CDR3 length: 15 amino acids. Variable domain in full (rest from reference TRBV9 and TRBJ1-5): DSGVTQTPKHLITATGQRVTLRCSPRSGDLSVYWYQQSLDQGLQFLIQYYNGEERAKGNILERFSAQQFPDLHSELNLSSLELGDSALYFCASSPLGDTNQPQHFGDGTRLSIL.

V and J are TRBV12-3 or TRBV12-4 and TRBJ1-2; 8 nucleotides align to TRBD1. With V trimmed by 1 base and J by 8 bases, 3 bases remained unmatched. The CDR3 is 13 residues long. In DNA form, the CDR3 reads TGTGCCAGCAGTTTAGGGACAGGGAACGGCTACACCTTC. Amino acids: CASSLGTGNGYTF.

V and J are TRBV5-8 and TRBJ1-2; the D gene is possibly TRBD1 (5 bases). The V end lost 4 bases, the J end lost 3 bases, and 10 bases lay between the germline ends. Per germline, CDR1 SGHTS and CDR2 YDEGEE. The CDR3 has 13 amino acids. The CDR3 region has the DNA TGTGCCAGCAGCCTTGACAGTGACTATGGCTACACCTTC. Its translation is CASSLDSDYGYTF. Together with reference TRBV5-8 and TRBJ1-2, the CDR3 gives the full variable domain: EAGVTQSPTHLIKTRGQQATLRCSPISGHTSVYWYQQALGLGLQFLLWYDEGEERNRGNFPPRFSGRQFPNYSSELNVNALELEDSALYLCASSLDSDYGYTFGSGTRLTVV.

This chain uses TRBV3-1 (or the pseudogene TRBV3-2) with TRBJ1-1; 7 bases map to TRBD1. This CDR3 is 15 amino acids long. J was trimmed by 1 base and V by 4 bases; bases with no gene match: 6. Germline V CDR1 and CDR2: LGHDT, YNNKEL (reference sequence). CDR3 in amino acids: CASSPSDRRNTEAFF. CDR3 nucleotides: TGTGCCAGCAGCCCCTCGGACAGGCGGAACACTGAAGCTTTCTTT.

The chain has TRBV7-2 and TRBJ2-3, with 9 bases identical to TRBD2. Germline-derived CDR1 and CDR2 are SGHTA and FQGNSA. CDR3 length equals 17 residues. V lost 1 base to trimming and J lost 4 bases; unmatched junction nucleotides: 9. The CDR3 DNA is TGTGCCAGCAGCTTAGATGGGGCGGGGGGGCCCCCAGATACGCAGTATTTT. This encodes CASSLDGAGGPPDTQYF.

The chain joins TRBV7-9 to TRBJ1-1; weak D call: TRBD1 (6 bases). The CDR3 is 13 residues long. Germline CDR1 is SEHNR and CDR2 is FQNEAQ (reference sequence). The V gene lost 8 bases and the J gene lost 3 bases, with 13 bases spanning the gap. CDR3 nucleotides: TGTGCCAGCTCCTCCGGGGGGCACACTGAAGCTTTCTTT. Amino acids: CASSSGGHTEAFF.

The gene calls are TRBV5-6 and TRBJ2-3; 10 bases are shared with TRBD1. This CDR3 is 16 amino acids long. The germline V gene has CDR1 SGHDT and CDR2 YYEEEE. The junction had 11 bases not matched to a gene; V was cut back by 1 base and J by 9 bases. The chain's CDR3 is CASSLRTGGFLGTQYF. The CDR3 nucleotides read TGTGCCAGCAGCTTGAGGACAGGGGGTTTCCTAGGAACGCAGTATTTT.

The CDR3 reads CAWSATGTGSGYGYTF. The CDR3 DNA follows: TGTGCCTGGAGTGCAACCGGGACAGGGTCTGGCTATGGCTACACCTTC. V gene TRBV30 combines with J gene TRBJ1-2; 9 bases fit TRBD1. The CDR3 spans 16 residues. Germline V gene sequence: CDR1 GTSNPN, CDR2 SVGIG (reference sequence). Trimming cost V 1 base and J 4 bases; bases outside gene matches: 10.

V usage is TRBV2 and J usage is TRBJ1-4, with D perhaps matching TRBD1 (5 bases). CDR3 size: 14 residues. Trimming cost V 6 bases and J 2 bases, with 10 bases left between them. Germline V lookup: CDR1 SNHLY, CDR2 FYNNEI. The CDR3: CASRLTATNEKLFF. The CDR3 bases are TGTGCCAGCAGGTTGACAGCCACTAATGAAAAACTGTTTTTT.

The V and J genes are TRBV2 and TRBJ1-2, with D hard to call. The germline V and J ends were trimmed by 4 bases and 8 bases, with 11 bases remaining between them. Germline V gene sequence: CDR1 SNHLY, CDR2 FYNNEI. The CDR3 totals 12 residues. The CDR3 DNA sequence: TGTGCCAGCAGTGTGACGGGTTGGGGCTACACCTTC. Its translation: CASSVTGWGYTF.

This chain connects TRBV21-1 to TRBJ2-5; the tabulated D call, TRBD1, remains unverified against the DNA. TRBV21-1 is a pseudogene locus. This CDR3 comprises 14 residues. Written as DNA, the CDR3 is TGTGCCAGCAGAACAGGGGGCTTGCGGGAGACCCAGTACTTC. This encodes CASRTGGLRETQYF.

The chain couples TRBV9 to TRBJ2-3, with a tentative D call TRBD2 (6 bases). From germline, CDR1 is SGDLS and CDR2 YYNGEE. The CDR3 is made up of 15 amino acids. V was trimmed by 1 base and J by 2 bases, leaving 11 bases between them. The CDR3 here is CASSVWEAHTDTQYF. In DNA, the CDR3 is TGTGCCAGCAGCGTATGGGAGGCACACACAGATACGCAGTATTTT.

The chain uses TRBV4-1 and TRBJ1-2; tentatively, D is TRBD1 (5 bases). V was trimmed by 0 bases and J by 0 bases, leaving 14 bases between them. This CDR3 is 17 amino acids long. In germline, CDR1 is MGHRA, CDR2 YSYEKL. CDR3 residues: CASSQDVWQGTNYGYTF. The CDR3 DNA sequence: TGCGCCAGCAGCCAAGATGTCTGGCAGGGAACTAACTATGGCTACACCTTC.

V usage is TRBV7-9 and J usage is TRBJ1-3; a weak D match, TRBD1 (5 bases). CDR3 length: 14 amino acids. Looked up from germline, CDR1 is SEHNR and CDR2 is FQNEAQ (reference sequence). The germline V and J ends were trimmed by 3 bases and 4 bases, with 10 bases remaining between them. The CDR3 is CASSFGGSGNTIYF. The CDR3 region has the DNA TGTGCCAGCAGCTTCGGGGGGTCCGGAAACACCATATATTTT.

The genes are TRBV19 and TRBJ2-1; D not certain. V was clipped by 7 bases and J by 1 base, with 14 bases between them. Germline CDR1 reads LNHDA; CDR2 reads SQIVND (reference sequence). CDR3 length: 15 amino acids. CDR3 loop: CASTIKHSSYNEQFF. The CDR3 DNA is TGTGCCAGTACCATTAAGCACTCTTCCTACAATGAGCAGTTCTTC.

This clone was counted at least ten times. The chain is built from TRBV21-1 and TRBJ1-2; the tabulated D call, TRBD1, remains unverified against the DNA. TRBV21-1 is given as a pseudogene. There are 15 residues in the CDR3. CDR3: CASSKGQGPNYGYTF. DNA for the CDR3: TGTGCCAGCAGCAAGGGACAGGGGCCTAACTATGGCTACACCTTC.

This clone was found once. The chain has TRBV11-2 and TRBJ2-6; no clear D. With 1 base removed from V and 4 bases from J, the gap between germline ends came to 14 bases. The CDR3 loop spans 17 amino acids. Germline CDR1 SGHAT, CDR2 FQNNGV. The CDR3 DNA follows: TGTGCCAGCAGCTTAGTCCTGGGCACCGTCGGGGCCAACGTCCTGACTTTC. Translating it yields CASSLVLGTVGANVLTF. The full variable domain, its missing parts supplied by reference TRBV11-2 and TRBJ2-6, is EAGVAQSPRYKIIEKRQSVAFWCNPISGHATLYWYQQILGQGPKLLIQFQNNGVVDDSQLPKDRFSAERLKGVDSTLKIQPAKLEDSAVYLCASSLVLGTVGANVLTFGAGSRLTVL.

The chain employs TRBV5-6 and TRBJ2-1; D is uncertain. V was cut by 3 bases and J by 2 bases, with 6 bases left in between. Germline CDR1 reads SGHDT; CDR2 reads YYEEEE. The CDR3 runs to 13 residues. The CDR3 region is CASSSGPYNEQFF. As DNA, the CDR3 is TGTGCCAGCAGCTCTGGCCCCTACAATGAGCAGTTCTTC.

CDR3 coding DNA: TGTGCCAGCAGCCCGACAGGGGTGCAGAACACCGGGGAGCTGTTTTTT. This encodes CASSPTGVQNTGELFF. The rearrangement links TRBV2 to TRBJ2-2; 8 nucleotides line up with TRBD1. Germline loops: CDR1 SNHLY, CDR2 FYNNEI. V was pared by 6 bases and J by 1 base, with 7 bases of the junction left unmatched. The CDR3 spans 16 residues. Full variable domain (remainder filled in from reference TRBV2 and TRBJ2-2): EPEVTQTPSHQVTQMGQEVILRCVPISNHLYFYWYRQILGQKVEFLVSFYNNEISEKSEIFDDQFSVERPDGSNFTLKIRSTKLEDSAMYFCASSPTGVQNTGELFFGEGSRLTVL.

The chain has TRBV6-5 and TRBJ1-2; 7 bases fit TRBD1. CDR3 length: 10 amino acids. The germline CDR1 and CDR2 sequences are MNHEY and SVGAGI. The CDR3, as DNA: TGTGCAACTCGACAGGGACGCTACACCTTC. Its protein is CATRQGRYTF.

Only a few counts were recorded for this clone. J is TRBJ2-4 and V is TRBV2; a possible D gene is TRBD1 (6 bases). CDR1 SNHLY and CDR2 FYNNEI come from the germline V gene. This CDR3 is 12 amino acids long. Trimming stripped 10 bases from V and 9 bases from J, with 16 bases between. The CDR3 region has the DNA TGTGCCACCGGGACATTGGGGGCCATTCAGTACTTC. Amino acids: CATGTLGAIQYF.

Of note for this clone: Its ends do not fully match the called genes, so a read error is possible. The genes are TRBV29-1 and TRBJ1-3; no reliable D call. Germline CDR1 reads SQVTM; CDR2 reads ANQGSEA. The CDR3 covers 11 residues. The CDR3 DNA follows: TGCAGCGGTGAACTGGGAAACACCATATATTTT. Amino acid sequence: CSGELGNTIYF.

This clone has only a few counts. The chain links TRBV5-6 to TRBJ1-2, with 10 positions matching TRBD1. Germline assignment: CDR1 SGHDT and CDR2 YYEEEE. Trimming removed 4 bases from V and 3 bases from J; junction bases left unmatched: 6. The CDR3 runs 15 residues. In DNA form, the CDR3 reads TGTGCCAGCAGCGTAGACAGGGGGCGCGACTATGGCTACACCTTC. Amino acids: CASSVDRGRDYGYTF. The whole variable domain, filled in from reference TRBV5-6 and TRBJ1-2, reads DAGVTQSPTHLIKTRGQQVTLRCSPKSGHDTVSWYQQALGQGPQFIFQYYEEEERQRGNFPDRFSGHQFPNYSSELNVNALLLGDSALYLCASSVDRGRDYGYTFGSGTRLTVV.

The chain has TRBV5-1 and TRBJ1-2; D may be TRBD1 (5 bases). The CDR3 totals 15 residues. CDR1 and CDR2 (germline): SGHRS, YFSETQ. The ends were cut back, 3 bases at V and 0 bases at J, with 12 bases in the middle. The chain's CDR3 is CASSWGVGANYGYTF. The DNA for the CDR3 is TGCGCCAGCAGCTGGGGGGTTGGGGCTAACTATGGCTACACCTTC.

This clone came up once. The chain joins TRBV18 to TRBJ1-2, with 9 bases aligning to TRBD1. CDR3 length: 15 amino acids. Germline CDR1 KGHSH, CDR2 LQKENI. V lost 6 bases and J lost 2; bases outside the gene matches: 7. The CDR3, as DNA: TGTGCCAGCTCCCGGGACAGGGACAAAAACTATGGCTACACCTTC. Its translation: CASSRDRDKNYGYTF.

The chain couples TRBV11-3 to TRBJ2-3, with TRBD1 matching 10 bases. With 1 base clipped from V and 3 bases from J, the junction kept 7 bases outside the gene matches. The CDR3 totals 17 residues. Germline CDR1 is SGHNT and CDR2 is YENEEA. This chain's CDR3 is CASSLVSGTGDTDTQYF. The CDR3 DNA reads TGTGCCAGCAGCTTAGTATCTGGGACAGGGGATACAGATACGCAGTATTTT.

The chain is built from TRBV5-4 and TRBJ1-1; D is possibly TRBD1 (6 bases). CDR1 is SGHNT and CDR2 is YYREEE in the germline V gene (reference sequence). CDR3 length: 14 amino acids. V was shortened by 5 bases and J by 3 bases, with 14 bases between the two germline ends. In nucleotides, the CDR3 is TGTGCCAGCAGAAGGGCGGGGGGGCACACTGAAGCTTTCTTT. It specifies CASRRAGGHTEAFF. The whole variable domain, filled in from reference TRBV5-4 and TRBJ1-1, reads ETGVTQSPTHLIKTRGQQVTLRCSSQSGHNTVSWYQQALGQGPQFIFQYYREEENGRGNFPPRFSGLQFPNYSSELNVNALELDDSALYLCASRRAGGHTEAFFGQGTRLTVV.

Regarding this clone: This same CDR3 is encoded by further DNA sequences in the sample. The V gene is TRBV18, the J gene TRBJ2-3; 8 bases are shared with TRBD1. Per the germline V gene, CDR1 is KGHSH and CDR2 is LQKENI. This CDR3 is 15 amino acids long. The ends lost 3 bases at V and 0 bases at J; junction bases unmatched: 2. As DNA, the CDR3 is TGTGCCAGCTCACCGACAGGGGCTAGCACAGATACGCAGTATTTT. This gives the protein CASSPTGASTDTQYF.